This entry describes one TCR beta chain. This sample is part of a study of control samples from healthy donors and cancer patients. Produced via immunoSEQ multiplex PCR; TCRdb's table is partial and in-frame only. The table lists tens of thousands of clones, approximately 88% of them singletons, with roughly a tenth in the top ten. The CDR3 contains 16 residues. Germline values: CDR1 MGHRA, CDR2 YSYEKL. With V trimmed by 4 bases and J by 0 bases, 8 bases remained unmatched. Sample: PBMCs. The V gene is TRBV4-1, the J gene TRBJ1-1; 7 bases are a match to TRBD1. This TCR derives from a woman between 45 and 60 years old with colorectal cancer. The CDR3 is CASSRGQLRMNTEAFF. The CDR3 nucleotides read TGCGCCAGCAGCCGGGGACAGCTACGGATGAACACTGAAGCTTTCTTT.